Listed below are T cell receptor beta chains from one sample, sequenced in a study of T cell responses to AZD1222 COVID-19 vaccine. TCRdb's table, derived via immunoSEQ multiplex PCR, lists solely in-frame clones and lacks some. Of about 140,000 clones in the sample, 90% to 95% are singletons; the top ten hold over 0.85%. This sample comprised peripheral blood, obtained on day 0 of MenACWY control vaccination. The receptors originated from an adult in good health. The CDR3 runs from the conserved cysteine through the conserved F or W. Each record gives: J gene, V gene, CDR3 protein.

j_call: TRBJ2-7; v_call: TRBV25-1; cdr3_aa: CASRKVGLSSSYEQYF
j_call: TRBJ2-2; v_call: TRBV6-5; cdr3_aa: CASSPPGTVTGELFF
j_call: TRBJ2-1; v_call: TRBV19; cdr3_aa: CASTTGTAIDNEQFF
j_call: TRBJ2-1; v_call: TRBV3-1/TRBV3-2; cdr3_aa: CASSQDQADREQFF
j_call: TRBJ2-2; v_call: TRBV18; cdr3_aa: CASSPWLAGNTGELFF
j_call: TRBJ2-7; v_call: TRBV2; cdr3_aa: CASKGTQGGEQYF
j_call: TRBJ1-2; v_call: TRBV6-1; cdr3_aa: CASSEGIGPKGYTF
j_call: TRBJ2-7; v_call: TRBV3-1/TRBV3-2; cdr3_aa: CASSPGTSGGQYF
j_call: TRBJ1-1; v_call: TRBV2; cdr3_aa: CASSEAYIAQGTEAFF
j_call: TRBJ1-2; v_call: TRBV2; cdr3_aa: CASRGINYGYTF
j_call: TRBJ2-7; v_call: TRBV4-2; cdr3_aa: CASSQGQDSYEQYF
j_call: TRBJ1-1; v_call: TRBV24-1; cdr3_aa: CATSGAGRTEAFF
j_call: TRBJ2-7; v_call: TRBV30; cdr3_aa: CAWSPGVKEQYF
j_call: TRBJ1-1; v_call: TRBV28; cdr3_aa: CASSNPDTEAFF
j_call: TRBJ2-5; v_call: TRBV5-8; cdr3_aa: CASSFSGLQETQYF
j_call: TRBJ2-7; v_call: TRBV5-5; cdr3_aa: CASSLTSGSYEQYF
j_call: TRBJ1-4; v_call: TRBV5-1; cdr3_aa: CASSRAPEEGEKLFF
j_call: TRBJ2-2; v_call: TRBV4-1; cdr3_aa: CASSQGFNTGELFF
j_call: TRBJ1-5; v_call: TRBV12-5; cdr3_aa: CASGLGGTQGGHQPQHF
j_call: TRBJ1-2; v_call: TRBV10-3; cdr3_aa: CAISEGVQPGDYGYTF
j_call: TRBJ1-2; v_call: TRBV5-1; cdr3_aa: CASSLEANYGYTF
j_call: TRBJ1-3; v_call: TRBV5-6; cdr3_aa: CASSLGHYGNTIYF
j_call: TRBJ1-1; v_call: TRBV2; cdr3_aa: CASSVSWGDTEAFF
j_call: TRBJ1-4; v_call: TRBV18; cdr3_aa: CASSPSMANEKLFF
j_call: TRBJ1-5; v_call: TRBV6-5; cdr3_aa: CASSSPGQGSNQPQHF
j_call: TRBJ1-5; v_call: TRBV5-5; cdr3_aa: CASSVDGFSNQPQHF